This TCR beta chain was identified during a study of T cell changes during pregnancy in multiple sclerosis. TCRdb's copy holds only in-frame clones and misses some; the assay was immunoSEQ multiplex PCR. The sample has about 84,000 clones, around 93% seen once. CDR3 size: 18 residues. Germline CDR1 is ENHRY and CDR2 is SYGVKD. V lost 6 bases and J 0 bases, leaving 22 bases between the germline ends. The specimen comprised peripheral blood, sampled in the third trimester of pregnancy. This sequence was found in a female donor with multiple sclerosis, enrolled in a pregnancy study. The chain joins TRBV10-3 to TRBJ2-3; possibly TRBD1 for D (5 bases). The CDR3 sequence: CAISKPKGAAESTDTQYF. The CDR3 coding sequence is TGTGCCATCAGCAAACCTAAAGGGGCCGCAGAAAGCACAGATACGCAGTATTTT.